This entry lists 31 T cell receptor beta chains sequenced from one sample in a study of siplizumab effects on memory and regulatory T cells. Sequencing was performed with immunoSEQ multiplex PCR; in TCRdb, only in-frame clones are kept and a portion is missing. Of some 100,000 clones in the sample, about 91% are singletons; the top ten hold 2.5% to 3%. The source material was CD4+ T cells sorted from blood. These receptors came from a human donor in good health. Some clones in this sample may be carry-over from other donors' samples.

The chain is built from TRBV18 and TRBJ2-3; 13 bases align to TRBD2. There are 20 residues in the CDR3. The germline V gene has CDR1 KGHSH and CDR2 LQKENI. Unmatched junction bases numbered 14, after V lost 2 bases and J lost 3 bases. Here the CDR3 reads CASSPAGLAGSPTGTDTQYF. As DNA, the CDR3 is TGTGCCAGCTCACCAGCGGGACTAGCGGGATCCCCCACAGGGACAGATACGCAGTATTTT.

The genes are TRBV11-2 and TRBJ2-5; the match to TRBD1 covers 7 bases. Trimming took 2 bases from V and 5 from J; bases not matched to a gene: 8. Germline V gene sequence: CDR1 SGHAT, CDR2 FQNNGV. The CDR3 is made up of 15 amino acids. CDR3 amino acids: CASSLKGAGRETQYF. Written as DNA, the CDR3 is TGTGCCAGCAGCTTAAAGGGGGCGGGTAGGGAGACCCAGTACTTC.

V is TRBV5-1 and J is TRBJ2-3; no definite D call. The V end lost 0 bases, the J end lost 3 bases, and 8 bases lay between the germline ends. Germline loops: CDR1 SGHRS, CDR2 YFSETQ. This CDR3 spans 14 amino acids. The CDR3 region is CASSLAAVTDTQYF. The CDR3, as DNA: TGCGCCAGCAGCTTGGCGGCGGTAACAGATACGCAGTATTTT.

The rearrangement uses TRBV28 and TRBJ1-5, with D possibly matching TRBD1 (6 bases). CDR3 size: 16 residues. CDR1 MDHEN and CDR2 SYDVKM come from the germline V gene. V was shortened by 7 bases and J by 1 base, with 17 bases between the two germline ends. The CDR3 DNA is TGTGCCAGCACCAAAAGGGGGTCAGGGAGCAATCAGCCCCAGCATTTT. It yields the protein CASTKRGSGSNQPQHF.

The rearrangement links TRBV19 to TRBJ1-5; D ambiguous. Trimming cost V 3 bases and J 3 bases, with 12 bases left between them. This CDR3 spans 15 amino acids. CDR1 LNHDA and CDR2 SQIVND come from the germline V gene (reference sequence). CDR3 DNA sequence: TGTGCCAGTAGTATTTCGGGTTTTAACAATCAGCCCCAGCATTTT. It encodes CASSISGFNNQPQHF.

The rearrangement joins TRBV18 to TRBJ2-5; D might be TRBD2 (5 bases). Germline V gene sequence: CDR1 KGHSH, CDR2 LQKENI. This CDR3 comprises 14 residues. Deletions cut 5 bases from V and 0 bases from J, with 10 bases between. CDR3 sequence: CASSTGGNQETQYF. CDR3 sequence (DNA): TGTGCCAGCTCAACCGGAGGCAACCAAGAGACCCAGTACTTC.

This clone was picked up one time. The CDR3 loop reads CASSIRETDTQYF. The CDR3 coding sequence is TGTGCCAGTAGTATCCGGGAAACAGATACGCAGTATTTT. V gene TRBV19 combines with J gene TRBJ2-3, with D possibly TRBD2 on 5 matching bases. Per the germline V gene, CDR1 is LNHDA and CDR2 is SQIVND (reference sequence). With 3 bases removed from V and 3 bases from J, the gap between germline ends came to 7 bases. The CDR3 spans 13 residues.

The rearrangement uses TRBV5-1 and TRBJ2-5; maybe TRBD2 (5 bases). Germline V gene lookup returns CDR1 SGHRS and CDR2 YFSETQ. V was trimmed by 0 bases and J by 6 bases, leaving 12 bases between them. The CDR3 has 14 residues. Written as DNA, the CDR3 is TGCGCCAGCAGCTTGGCCGGGGATTACCAGACCCAGTACTTC. Translated: CASSLAGDYQTQYF.

This clone was detected only once. Sequence at one end of the junction differs from germline and may be a read error. The V and J genes are TRBV6-1 and TRBJ1-3; D call uncertain. CDR3 size: 12 residues. CDR1 is MNHNS and CDR2 is SASEGT in the germline V gene. CDR3 DNA sequence: TGTGCCAGCAGAGGACCTGGGAACACCATATATTTT. It is translated as CASRGPGNTIYF.

The chain couples TRBV9 to TRBJ2-3; D unclear. From germline, CDR1 is SGDLS and CDR2 YYNGEE. The CDR3 runs 12 residues. V lost 1 base to trimming and J lost 5 bases, with 5 bases between them. CDR3 residues: CASSVFEDTQYF. CDR3 coding DNA: TGTGCCAGCAGCGTATTTGAAGATACGCAGTATTTT.

The CDR3 is CASSSRDRVRGNQPQHF. The CDR3 DNA reads as TGTGCCAGCAGCTCTCGGGACAGGGTGAGGGGCAATCAGCCCCAGCATTTT. This sequence joins TRBV5-6 and TRBJ1-5; 9 nucleotides line up with TRBD1. The length of the CDR3 is 17 residues. J gave up 2 bases and V 3 bases, and 9 bases lay outside the gene matches. Looked up from germline, CDR1 is SGHDT and CDR2 is YYEEEE.

The genes are TRBV18 and TRBJ2-7, with D maybe TRBD2 (6 bases). The CDR3 has 12 amino acids. Between the trimmed V and J ends, which lost 5 bases and 7 bases, there was a span of 12 bases. Germline V CDR1 and CDR2: KGHSH, LQKENI. CDR3 in DNA: TGTGCCAGCTCATCTCTACGGGGGGAGCAGTACTTC. Translated, it gives CASSSLRGEQYF.

A word on this clone: Its ends do not fully match the called genes, so a read error is possible. The chain couples TRBV7-2 to TRBJ2-7, with D perhaps matching TRBD1 or TRBD2 (5 bases each). Germline assignment: CDR1 SGHTA and CDR2 FQGNSA. CDR3 length: 15 residues. CDR3 in amino acids: CASSSRDAYSSEQYF. CDR3 sequence (DNA): TGTGCCAGCAGCTCCCGGGACGCCTATTCCTCCGAGCAGTACTTC.

This chain uses TRBV29-1 with TRBJ1-2, with 9 nucleotides matching TRBD1. Germline V gene data show CDR1 as SQVTM and CDR2 as ANQGSEA. Unmatched junction bases numbered 4, after V lost 3 bases and J lost 8 bases. The CDR3 runs 12 residues. This chain's CDR3 is CSVEDRGDGYTF. For the CDR3, the DNA is TGCAGCGTTGAGGACAGGGGAGACGGCTACACCTTC. The full variable domain, in which reference TRBV29-1 and TRBJ1-2 provide the parts outside the CDR3, is SAVISQKPSRDICQRGTSLTIQCQVDSQVTMMFWYRQQPGQSLTLIATANQGSEATYESGFVIDKFPISRPNLTFSTLTVSNMSPEDSSIYLCSVEDRGDGYTFGSGTRLTVV.

The rearrangement joins TRBV4-2 to TRBJ2-5; 8 bases align to TRBD2. V lost 1 base and J lost 4; bases outside the gene matches: 11. CDR1 and CDR2 from the germline V gene are LGHNA and YNFKEQ. The CDR3 runs to 17 residues. The CDR3 DNA sequence: TGTGCCAGCAGCCAAGGGGTAGCGGGAAATTCCGGAGAGACCCAGTACTTC. The encoded protein is CASSQGVAGNSGETQYF.

The chain has TRBV28 and TRBJ2-7; tentatively, D is TRBD2 (7 bases). The CDR3 is 13 residues long. Trimming shortened V by 6 bases and J by 3 bases, and 12 bases separated the two germline ends. Germline V gene data show CDR1 as MDHEN and CDR2 as SYDVKM. The CDR3 loop reads CASRGASGYEQYF. For the CDR3, the DNA is TGTGCCAGCAGGGGGGCTAGCGGCTACGAGCAGTACTTC. The full variable domain, rest sourced from reference TRBV28 and TRBJ2-7, is DVKVTQSSRYLVKRTGEKVFLECVQDMDHENMFWYRQDPGLGLRLIYFSYDVKMKEKGDIPEGYSVSREKKERFSLILESASTNQTSMYLCASRGASGYEQYFGPGTRLTVT.

The CDR3 spells CASSLYGGVEYEQYF. CDR3 nucleotides: TGTGCCAGCAGCTTATATGGAGGGGTCGAGTACGAGCAGTACTTC. This chain joins TRBV11-2 and TRBJ2-7; tentatively, D is TRBD2 (6 bases). Trimming cost V 2 bases and J 4 bases, with 15 bases left between them. CDR3 length: 15 residues. Germline CDR1 and CDR2: SGHAT and FQNNGV.

The chain carries TRBV19 and TRBJ1-2, with 11 nucleotides matching TRBD1. CDR3 length equals 14 residues. V trimming: 6 bases; J trimming: 5 bases; junction bases outside the gene matches: 5. The germline CDR1 and CDR2 sequences are LNHDA and SQIVND (reference sequence). The CDR3 sequence: CASSRDRGKYGYTF. CDR3 bases: TGTGCCAGTAGCCGGGACAGGGGGAAATATGGCTACACCTTC.

The chain uses TRBV5-1 and TRBJ2-5; D not certain. V was pared by 4 bases and J by 0 bases, with 7 bases between. The CDR3 length is 13 residues. Germline values: CDR1 SGHRS, CDR2 YFSETQ. The chain's CDR3 is CASSTENQETQYF. CDR3 nucleotide sequence: TGCGCCAGCAGCACAGAGAACCAAGAGACCCAGTACTTC.

This clone was seen just once. The chain has TRBV19 and TRBJ2-1; no clear D gene. The CDR3 is made up of 15 amino acids. In germline, CDR1 is LNHDA, CDR2 SQIVND (reference sequence). V lost 4 bases and J lost 0, with 10 bases in between. CDR3 region: CASSSRLNSYNEQFF. In DNA form, the CDR3 reads TGTGCCAGTAGTAGTCGACTTAACTCCTACAATGAGCAGTTCTTC. The full variable domain, in which reference TRBV19 and TRBJ2-1 provide the parts outside the CDR3, is DGGITQSPKYLFRKEGQNVTLSCEQNLNHDAMYWYRQDPGQGLRLIYYSQIVNDFQKGDIAEGYSVSREKKESFPLTVTSAQKNPTAFYLCASSSRLNSYNEQFFGPGTRLTVL.

V and J are TRBV7-2 and TRBJ2-3, with 8 positions matching TRBD2. The germline CDR1 and CDR2 sequences are SGHTA and FQGNSA. After removal of 5 bases from V and 10 bases from J, the junction contained 14 bases not matched to a gene. The length of the CDR3 is 15 residues. Here the CDR3 reads CASSPLAGRAWAQYF. The CDR3 bases are TGTGCCAGCAGCCCACTTGCCGGGAGGGCTTGGGCGCAGTATTTT. Combining the CDR3 with reference TRBV7-2 and TRBJ2-3 gives the whole variable domain GAGVSQSPSNKVTEKGKDVELRCDPISGHTALYWYRQSLGQGLEFLIYFQGNSAPDKSGLPSDRFSAERTGGSVSTLTIQRTQQEDSAVYLCASSPLAGRAWAQYFGPGTRLTVL.

The chain recombines TRBV7-2 with TRBJ2-3, with TRBD2 matching over 8 bases. This CDR3 has 16 amino acids. Trimming cost V 4 bases and J 5 bases; bases outside gene matches: 11. Germline lookup yields CDR1 SGHTA and CDR2 FQGNSA. The CDR3 DNA reads TGTGCCAGCAGCTGGGCGGGGGTCCTAGCGGGAGATACGCAGTATTTT. This codes for CASSWAGVLAGDTQYF.

This sequence joins TRBV19 and TRBJ1-4; 8 nucleotides line up with TRBD1. The CDR3 loop spans 16 amino acids. Germline values: CDR1 LNHDA, CDR2 SQIVND (reference sequence). Trimming at V came to 5 bases and at J to 8 bases, leaving 13 bases not matched to a gene. CDR3 bases: TGTGCCAGTAGTGGAGGACAGGGATTTACTAGAGAAAAACTGTTTTTT. Translation gives CASSGGQGFTREKLFF.

The chain has TRBV7-2 and TRBJ2-5; 12 nucleotides line up with TRBD1. The junction had 7 bases not matched to a gene; V was cut back by 1 base and J by 4 bases. The CDR3 has 17 residues. Germline lookup yields CDR1 SGHTA and CDR2 FQGNSA. The CDR3: CASSLVGTGGDGETQYF. CDR3 coding DNA: TGTGCCAGCAGCTTAGTCGGGACAGGGGGCGATGGAGAGACCCAGTACTTC.

V gene TRBV7-3 combines with J gene TRBJ2-3; possible D gene TRBD1, 6 bases. CDR1 and CDR2 (germline): SGHTA, FQGTGA. This CDR3 has 15 residues. Trimming shortened V by 3 bases and J by 2 bases, and 12 bases separated the two germline ends. CDR3 sequence (DNA): TGTGCCAGCAGCTTCAACCCGGGACACACAGATACGCAGTATTTT. Translated: CASSFNPGHTDTQYF.

This sequence joins TRBV2 and TRBJ2-3; D is unresolved. CDR3 length equals 13 residues. The V gene's germline CDR1 is SNHLY and CDR2 FYNNEI. V lost 10 bases and J lost 2, with 13 bases in between. CDR3 coding DNA: TGTGCCACCATGTCTCGGAACACAGATACGCAGTATTTT. It yields the protein CATMSRNTDTQYF.

In its sample, this clone was seen once. V usage is TRBV12-2 and J usage is TRBJ2-1. TRBV12-2 has pseudogene status. This CDR3 has 16 amino acids. CDR3 sequence (DNA): TGTGCAAGTCGCTTCCCGGGGGCCCCCGACTACAATGAGCAGTTCTTC. Translated, it gives CASRFPGAPDYNEQFF.

This sequence joins TRBV4-1 and TRBJ1-3, with D perhaps TRBD1 (5 bases). Trimming removed 1 base from V and 0 bases from J, with 13 bases in between. This CDR3 has 17 amino acids. The germline gives CDR1 MGHRA, CDR2 YSYEKL. CDR3 bases: TGCGCCAGCAGCCAAGTGCGTCGACAGACCTCTGGAAACACCATATATTTT. Translating gives CASSQVRRQTSGNTIYF.

This chain uses TRBV27 with TRBJ2-7; TRBD2 matches at 11 bases. V dropped 6 bases and J dropped 4; count of bases not matched to a gene: 8. From germline, CDR1 is MNHEY and CDR2 SMNVEV (reference sequence). The CDR3 totals 15 residues. The CDR3: CASRLGTSGNYEQYF. The DNA of the CDR3 is TGTGCCAGCAGGCTAGGGACTAGCGGTAATTACGAGCAGTACTTC.

The chain has TRBV7-6 and TRBJ2-3; TRBD1 matches 7 bases. This CDR3 spans 16 amino acids. V was pared by 0 bases and J by 3 bases, with 6 bases of the junction left unmatched. In germline, CDR1 is SGHVS, CDR2 FNYEAQ. The CDR3 nucleotides are TGTGCCAGCAGCTTAGCGCAAAGGGGGCAAACAGATACGCAGTATTTT. Translating gives CASSLAQRGQTDTQYF.

The chain recombines TRBV7-9 with TRBJ2-3; 11 nucleotides line up with TRBD2. Trimming removed 3 bases from V and 2 bases from J; junction bases left unmatched: 7. CDR3 length equals 17 residues. Germline lookup yields CDR1 SEHNR and CDR2 FQNEAQ (reference sequence). The CDR3 bases are TGTGCCAGCAGCTTCCTCCAACTAGCGGGAGCCACAGATACGCAGTATTTT. Residues: CASSFLQLAGATDTQYF.